This T cell receptor beta chain came from a study of OX40 agonist ivuxolimab in advanced cancers. As for the study in general: As their treatment, patients were administered ivuxolimab, an agonistic anti-OX40 (CD134) antibody. Dose-escalation cases comprised hepatocellular carcinoma, melanoma, renal cell or head and neck cancer. Partial responses were observed in three patients, of whom one had hepatocellular carcinoma and two had cutaneous melanoma. Findings of the study overall: Expanded clones were, on average, more numerous among CD8+ T cells than CD4+.

The table came from immunoSEQ multiplex PCR; TCRdb's copy has only in-frame clones and leaves some out. The sample contains tens of thousands of clones, around 83% of which appear only once. On this clone: Antigen unknown.

Trimming removed 0 bases at V and 3 bases at J, with 14 bases between. The germline V gene has CDR1 MGHRA and CDR2 YSYEKL. This CDR3 has 16 amino acids. This sequence joins TRBV4-1 and TRBJ1-2; TRBD1 is a possible D gene (6 bases). Sequenced material: CD4+ or CD8+ T cells sorted from blood, taken in a trial of the OX40 agonist ivuxolimab. The clonotype was recovered from an adult with an advanced solid tumor such as melanoma, head and neck, liver or kidney cancer. For the CDR3, the DNA is TGCGCCAGCAGCCAAGAGTGGACAGTTGGGGACTATGGCTACACCTTC. This gives the protein CASSQEWTVGDYGYTF.